Listed below are T cell receptor beta chains from one sample, sequenced in a study of T cells after posttransplantation cyclophosphamide. Profiled with immunoSEQ multiplex PCR; TCRdb holds only in-frame clones, not every one. The table includes 22,000 or so clones, about 76% detected once. Input material: memory CD4+ T cells sorted from PBMCs. These receptors came from a woman aged 55-70 years in good health, CMV-negative, and a related stem cell transplant donor. Each CDR3 is given without its conserved first and last residue.

j_call v_call cdr3_aa
TRBJ2-3 TRBV18 ASSPRLASGGHLSSTDTQY
TRBJ2-3 TRBV5-1 ASRGAGEADTQY
TRBJ1-3 TRBV4-3 ASSQDVQFSGNTIY
TRBJ2-5 TRBV11-2 ASSLDRENSMH
TRBJ2-1 TRBV7-9 ASSQTSGRAWEQF
TRBJ2-2 TRBV5-1 ASSWTSGGTGELF
TRBJ1-3 TRBV27 ASKRQAISGNTIY
TRBJ1-3 TRBV7-6 ASSLGTGGNTIY
TRBJ2-3 TRBV9 ASSVVGLAGGRFGTDTQY
TRBJ2-7 TRBV7-3 ASSLQRGAYEQY
TRBJ1-5 TRBV2 ASRTDNTRAQH
TRBJ2-2 TRBV2 ASRETSVNTGELF
TRBJ2-7 TRBV28 ASSFLTSGRSGYEQY
TRBJ1-5 TRBV6-6 ASSLGQRNQPQH
TRBJ2-1 TRBV28 ASSLGENEQF